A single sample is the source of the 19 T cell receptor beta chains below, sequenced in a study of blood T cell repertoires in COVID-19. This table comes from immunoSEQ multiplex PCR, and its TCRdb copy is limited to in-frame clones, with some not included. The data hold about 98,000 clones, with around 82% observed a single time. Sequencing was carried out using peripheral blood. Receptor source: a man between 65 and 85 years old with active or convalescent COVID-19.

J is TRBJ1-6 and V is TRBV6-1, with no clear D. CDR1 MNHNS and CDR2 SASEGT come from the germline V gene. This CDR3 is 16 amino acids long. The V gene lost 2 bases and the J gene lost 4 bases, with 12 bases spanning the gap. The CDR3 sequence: CASSELGAAYNSPLHF. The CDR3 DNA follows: TGTGCCAGCAGTGAACTGGGCGCCGCTTATAATTCACCCCTCCACTTT.

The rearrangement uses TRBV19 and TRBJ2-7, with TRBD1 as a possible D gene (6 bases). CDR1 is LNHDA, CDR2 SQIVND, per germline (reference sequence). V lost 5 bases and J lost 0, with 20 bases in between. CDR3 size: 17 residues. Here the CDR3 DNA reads TGTGCCAGTAGTCTGTCAACAGGGACGACCAGCTCCTACGAGCAGTACTTC. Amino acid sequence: CASSLSTGTTSSYEQYF.

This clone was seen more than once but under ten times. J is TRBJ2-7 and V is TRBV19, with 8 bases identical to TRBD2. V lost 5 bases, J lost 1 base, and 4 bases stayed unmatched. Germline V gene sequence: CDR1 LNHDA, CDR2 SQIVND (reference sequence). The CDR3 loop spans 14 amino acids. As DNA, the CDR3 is TGTGCCAGTAGTGTAACGGGGGGGTCCTACGAGCAGTACTTC. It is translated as CASSVTGGSYEQYF.

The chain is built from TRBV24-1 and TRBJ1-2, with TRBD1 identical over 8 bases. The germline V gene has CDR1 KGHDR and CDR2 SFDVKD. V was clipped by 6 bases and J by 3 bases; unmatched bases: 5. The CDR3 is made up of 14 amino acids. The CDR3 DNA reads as TGTGCCACCAGTCCCAGGGGGCTCGACTATGGCTACACCTTC. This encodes CATSPRGLDYGYTF.

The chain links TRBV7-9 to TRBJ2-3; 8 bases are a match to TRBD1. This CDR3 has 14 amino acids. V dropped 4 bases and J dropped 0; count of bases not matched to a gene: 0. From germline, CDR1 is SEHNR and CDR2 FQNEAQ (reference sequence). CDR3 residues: CASSWDRSTDTQYF. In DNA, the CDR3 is TGTGCCAGCAGCTGGGACAGGAGCACAGATACGCAGTATTTT.

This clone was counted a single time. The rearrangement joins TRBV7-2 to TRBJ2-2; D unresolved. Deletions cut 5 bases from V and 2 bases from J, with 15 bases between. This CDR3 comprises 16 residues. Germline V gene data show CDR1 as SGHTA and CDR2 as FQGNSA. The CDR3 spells CASSNLQATNTGELFF. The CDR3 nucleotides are TGTGCCAGCAGCAACCTCCAGGCGACCAACACCGGGGAGCTGTTTTTT. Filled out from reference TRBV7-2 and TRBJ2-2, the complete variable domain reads GAGVSQSPSNKVTEKGKDVELRCDPISGHTALYWYRQSLGQGLEFLIYFQGNSAPDKSGLPSDRFSAERTGGSVSTLTIQRTQQEDSAVYLCASSNLQATNTGELFFGEGSRLTVL.

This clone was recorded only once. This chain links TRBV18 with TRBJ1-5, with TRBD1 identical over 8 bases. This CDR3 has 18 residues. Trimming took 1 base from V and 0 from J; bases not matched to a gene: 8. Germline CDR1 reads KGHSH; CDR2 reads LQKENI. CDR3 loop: CASSPRATGGNSNQPQHF. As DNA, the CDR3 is TGTGCCAGCTCACCACGGGCAACAGGGGGTAATAGCAATCAGCCCCAGCATTTT.

The chain's CDR3 is CSASKGQGGEQYF. CDR3 sequence (DNA): TGCAGCGCTTCTAAGGGACAGGGAGGCGAGCAGTACTTC. This sequence joins TRBV29-1 and TRBJ2-7, with 9 nucleotides matching TRBD1. The CDR3 contains 13 residues. CDR1 is SQVTM, CDR2 ANQGSEA, per germline. J lost 6 bases, V lost 7 bases, and 10 bases had no gene match.

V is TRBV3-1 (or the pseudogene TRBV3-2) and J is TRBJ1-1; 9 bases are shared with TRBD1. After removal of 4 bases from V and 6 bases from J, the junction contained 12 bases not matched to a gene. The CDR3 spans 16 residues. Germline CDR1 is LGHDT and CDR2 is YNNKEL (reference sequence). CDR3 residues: CASSPQPGQGLSEAFF. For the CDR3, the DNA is TGTGCCAGCAGCCCGCAACCGGGACAGGGACTCTCTGAAGCTTTCTTT.

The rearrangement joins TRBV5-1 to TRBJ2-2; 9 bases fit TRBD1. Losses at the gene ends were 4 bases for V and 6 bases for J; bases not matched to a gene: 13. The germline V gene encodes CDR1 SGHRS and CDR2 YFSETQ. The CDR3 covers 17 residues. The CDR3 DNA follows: TGCGCCAGCAGCCGAACTCTAGGACAGGGGCTTCCCGGGGAGCTGTTTTTT. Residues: CASSRTLGQGLPGELFF.

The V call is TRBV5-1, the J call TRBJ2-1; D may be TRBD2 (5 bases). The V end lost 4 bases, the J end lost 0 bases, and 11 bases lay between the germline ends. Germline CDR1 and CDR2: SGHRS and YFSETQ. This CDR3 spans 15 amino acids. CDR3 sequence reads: CASSIGGSSYNEQFF. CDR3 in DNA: TGCGCCAGCAGCATCGGTGGGAGCTCCTACAATGAGCAGTTCTTC.

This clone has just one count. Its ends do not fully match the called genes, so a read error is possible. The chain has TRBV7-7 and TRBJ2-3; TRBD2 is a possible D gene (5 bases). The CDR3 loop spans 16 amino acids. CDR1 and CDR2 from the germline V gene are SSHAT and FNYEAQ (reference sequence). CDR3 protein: CASSQNIAGSADTQYF. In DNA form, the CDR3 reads TGTGCTAGCAGCCAAAACATCGCGGGTTCCGCAGATACGCAGTATTTT.

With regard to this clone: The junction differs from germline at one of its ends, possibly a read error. CDR3 amino acids: CASSLASKLGANTEAFF. In DNA, the CDR3 is TGTGCCAGCAGTTTAGCCTCGAAGTTGGGGGCGAACACTGAAGCTTTCTTT. The chain employs TRBV13 and TRBJ1-1; D possibly corresponds to TRBD1 (6 bases). The CDR3 has 17 residues. Germline V gene lookup returns CDR1 PRHDT and CDR2 FYEKMQ (reference sequence).

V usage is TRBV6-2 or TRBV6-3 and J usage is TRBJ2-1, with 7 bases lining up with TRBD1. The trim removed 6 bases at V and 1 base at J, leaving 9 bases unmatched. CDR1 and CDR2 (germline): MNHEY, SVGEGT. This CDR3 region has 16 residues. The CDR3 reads CASSVTGAGSYNEQFF. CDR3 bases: TGTGCCAGCAGCGTCACAGGGGCCGGGTCCTACAATGAGCAGTTCTTC.

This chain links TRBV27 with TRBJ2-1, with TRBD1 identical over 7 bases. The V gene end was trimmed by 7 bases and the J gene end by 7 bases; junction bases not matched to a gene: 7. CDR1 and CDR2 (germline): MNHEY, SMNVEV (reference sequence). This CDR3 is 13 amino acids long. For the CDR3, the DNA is TGTGCCAGCACCAAGACAGGGCAAAATGAGCAGTTCTTC. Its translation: CASTKTGQNEQFF.

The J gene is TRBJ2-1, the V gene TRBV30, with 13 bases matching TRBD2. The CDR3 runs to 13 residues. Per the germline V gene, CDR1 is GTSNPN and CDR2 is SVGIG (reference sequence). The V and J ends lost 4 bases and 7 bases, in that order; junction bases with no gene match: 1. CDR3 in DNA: TGTGCCTGGAAACTAGCGGGGGGGAATGAGCAGTTCTTC. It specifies CAWKLAGGNEQFF.

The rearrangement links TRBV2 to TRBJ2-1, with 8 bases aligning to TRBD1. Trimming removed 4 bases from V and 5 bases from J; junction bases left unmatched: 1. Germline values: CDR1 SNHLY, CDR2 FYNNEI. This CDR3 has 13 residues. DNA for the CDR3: TGTGCCAGCAGTGCGGACAGGGACAATGAGCAGTTCTTC. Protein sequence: CASSADRDNEQFF.

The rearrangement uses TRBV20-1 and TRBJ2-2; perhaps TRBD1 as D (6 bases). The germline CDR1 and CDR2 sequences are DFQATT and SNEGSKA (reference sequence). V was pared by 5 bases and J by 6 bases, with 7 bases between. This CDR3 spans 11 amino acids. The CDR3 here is CSAQGPGELFF. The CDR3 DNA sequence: TGCAGTGCTCAGGGGCCCGGGGAGCTGTTTTTT.

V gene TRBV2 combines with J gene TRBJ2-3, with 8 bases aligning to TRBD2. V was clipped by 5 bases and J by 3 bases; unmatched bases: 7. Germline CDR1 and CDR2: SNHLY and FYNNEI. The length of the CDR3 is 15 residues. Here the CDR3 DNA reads TGTGCCAGCAGTCCCAGGAGACTAGCGACAGATACGCAGTATTTT. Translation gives CASSPRRLATDTQYF.